These T cell receptor beta chains were read from a single sample in a study of blood T cell repertoires in COVID-19. Data came from immunoSEQ multiplex PCR; TCRdb stores just in-frame clones and leaves some out. The table lists some 300,000 clones, nearly 90% of them singletons, with approximately 4% in the top ten. The sample was PBMCs or T cells enriched from blood (not recorded which). The source is a woman under 30 with acute COVID-19. CDR3s leave out the opening cysteine and the closing phenylalanine or tryptophan. Fields, in order: CDR3 protein, V gene.

cdr3_aa: AGDRDFLDTQY
v_call: TRBV30

cdr3_aa: ASSLSRDYEQY
v_call: TRBV28

cdr3_aa: ASSYAADTQY
v_call: TRBV6-6

cdr3_aa: ASSSRQISGNTIY
v_call: TRBV13

cdr3_aa: ASSYGTAFYEQY
v_call: TRBV28

cdr3_aa: ASSQDPEGNQPQH
v_call: TRBV3-1/TRBV3-2

cdr3_aa: AGGAIGYEQY
v_call: TRBV28

cdr3_aa: ASSQEGEAF
v_call: TRBV13

cdr3_aa: ASSFGTGVTEAF
v_call: TRBV5-1

cdr3_aa: ASTRDRPVNQPQH
v_call: TRBV6-5

cdr3_aa: ATSDPQSQYGYT
v_call: TRBV24-1